This TCR beta chain is from a study of T cells in Graves' hyperthyroidism and ophthalmopathy. The study's findings and limits: Blood samples included most of the expanded thyroid clonotypes exceeding 0.001.

Germline CDR1 SGHVS, CDR2 FQNEAQ. J gave up 5 bases and V 5 bases, and 9 bases lay outside the gene matches. This CDR3 region has 15 residues. In its sample, this clonotype was seen a few times. Its antigen is currently unknown. Template material for amplifying TCR beta CDR3 regions consisted of RNA transcripts. Using the HTBI primer set, a first-round RT-PCR was run on the TCR CDR3. TCRdb reprocessed the multiplex PCR reads via MiXCR and lists one record per CDR3 protein. This sample has roughly 350,000 distinct CDR3 sequences, with approximately 13% found just once. The sequence came from a woman in her thirties or forties with Graves' ophthalmopathy. The sample comprised blood. The gene calls are TRBV7-8 and TRBJ2-5, with 9 bases aligning to TRBD1. CDR3 nucleotide sequence: TGTGCCAGCAGCACAGACAGGGGGAGAGGGGAGACCCAGTACTTC. Protein: CASSTDRGRGETQYF.